The source of this T cell receptor (beta chain) is a study of blood T cell repertoires in COVID-19. The CDR3 has 15 amino acids. V shed 4 bases and J shed 2 bases, with 12 bases lying between them. The germline gives CDR1 WSHSY, CDR2 SAAADI. The protocol was immunoSEQ multiplex PCR, while the TCRdb copy is restricted to in-frame clones and leaves out a portion. Of roughly 280,000 clones in the sample, roughly 86% were seen once. Sample: peripheral blood. This TCR was sampled from a man aged 40-49 years with active or convalescent COVID-19. The chain employs TRBV10-2 and TRBJ2-1; no clear D. The CDR3 region is CASSVGRSTYNEQFF. DNA for the CDR3: TGCGCCAGCAGTGTGGGCCGATCGACCTACAATGAGCAGTTCTTC.